What follows describes a single T cell receptor (beta chain). What it recognizes is unknown. In chemo-refractory metastatic non-small-cell lung cancer, patients got ipilimumab CTLA-4 blockade together with focal radiation. Generated by immunoSEQ multiplex PCR, the TCRdb table keeps only in-frame clones and is missing some. This sample has around 100,000 clones, with 81% found just once. This sample is part of a study of radiotherapy plus CTLA-4 blockade in lung cancer. Study details: Objective responses arose in approximately 19% of patients, and approximately 28% experienced disease control. Study-level points and caveats: An expansion of tumor-derived TCR clones occurred in blood after radiotherapy plus ipilimumab.

The CDR3 extends over 14 amino acids. The germline CDR1 and CDR2 sequences are SGHNT and YYREEE (reference sequence). Trimming removed 3 bases from V and 4 bases from J; junction bases left unmatched: 1. This material consisted of peripheral blood, taken from a patient treated with radiotherapy plus ipilimumab. The sequence was obtained from a human donor with non-small cell lung cancer that progressed on radiotherapy plus ipilimumab. Some clones in this sample may be carry-over from other donors' samples. The chain uses TRBV5-4 and TRBJ1-4, with 9 positions matching TRBD1. CDR3 region: CASSSGQGNEKLFF. CDR3 DNA sequence: TGTGCCAGCAGCTCGGGACAGGGTAATGAAAAACTGTTTTTT.